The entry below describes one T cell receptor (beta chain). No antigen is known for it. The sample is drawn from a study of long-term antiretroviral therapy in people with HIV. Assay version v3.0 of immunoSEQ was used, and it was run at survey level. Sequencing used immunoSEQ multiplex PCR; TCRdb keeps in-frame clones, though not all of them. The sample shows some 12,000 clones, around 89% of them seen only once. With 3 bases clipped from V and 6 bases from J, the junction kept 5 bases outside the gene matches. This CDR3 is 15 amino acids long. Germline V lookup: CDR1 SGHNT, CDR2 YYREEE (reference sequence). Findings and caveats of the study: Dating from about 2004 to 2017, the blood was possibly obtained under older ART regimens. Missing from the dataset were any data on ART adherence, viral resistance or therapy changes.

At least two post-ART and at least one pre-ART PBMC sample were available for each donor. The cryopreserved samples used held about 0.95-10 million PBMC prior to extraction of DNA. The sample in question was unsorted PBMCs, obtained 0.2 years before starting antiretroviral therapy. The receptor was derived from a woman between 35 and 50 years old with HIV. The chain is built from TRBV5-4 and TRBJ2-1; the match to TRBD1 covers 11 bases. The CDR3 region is CASSSTGTGGNEQFF. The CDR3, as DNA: TGTGCCAGCAGCTCTACCGGGACAGGGGGCAATGAGCAGTTCTTC. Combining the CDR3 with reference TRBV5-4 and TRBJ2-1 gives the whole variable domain ETGVTQSPTHLIKTRGQQVTLRCSSQSGHNTVSWYQQALGQGPQFIFQYYREEENGRGNFPPRFSGLQFPNYSSELNVNALELDDSALYLCASSSTGTGGNEQFFGPGTRLTVL.